This TCR beta chain was profiled in a study of OX40 agonist ivuxolimab in advanced cancers. The wider study: Anti-PD-1, anti-PD-L1 or anti-CTLA-4 therapy given earlier was allowed, and around 40% had some.

The repertoire was sequenced with immunoSEQ multiplex PCR; TCRdb's copy has only in-frame clones and lacks some. This sample carries 40,000 to 60,000 clones, about 80% of them seen once, and the ten largest clones take 3%. Material: CD4+ or CD8+ T cells sorted from blood, obtained in a trial of the OX40 agonist ivuxolimab. The TCR was taken from an adult with an advanced solid tumor such as melanoma, head and neck, liver or kidney cancer.

This chain's CDR3 is CASSLKQGAAGEQFF. For the CDR3, the DNA is TGTGCCAGCAGCTTGAAGCAGGGGGCGGCGGGGGAGCAGTTCTTC. The chain carries TRBV5-4 and TRBJ2-1, with 8 bases aligning to TRBD1. The CDR3 is made up of 15 amino acids. The germline gives CDR1 SGHNT, CDR2 YYREEE (reference sequence). The junction had 10 bases not matched to a gene; V was cut back by 1 base and J by 10 bases.